This T cell receptor (beta chain) was recovered during a study of human T cells and chemical hapten exposure. Study outcomes and limitations: The donor cohort had alopecia, so its immune response may not match that of healthy people.

CDR1 and CDR2 from the germline V gene are LGHNT and FRNRAP. V was shortened by 1 base and J by 8 bases, with 3 bases between the two germline ends. The CDR3 loop spans 11 amino acids. It was the library that attached unique molecular identifiers to individual cDNA molecules. TCRdb fed the RACE reads into MiXCR, producing one record per CDR3 protein. The sample holds some 400,000 distinct CDR3 sequences, roughly 5% seen once. Time point: pre-sensitization, week 0. Treatment meaning: therapeutic diphenylcyclopropenone sensitization with weekly scalp DPC. In this sample, this clonotype turned up many times. Antigen specificity is unknown.

The origin of this receptor is a woman aged 45-59 years with alopecia areata. Some clones in this sample may be carry-over from other donors' samples. The chain has TRBV12-5 and TRBJ2-1, with unresolved D. Sequencing was performed on whole blood, taken in connection with sensitization to the hapten diphenylcyclopropenone (DPC). Written as DNA, the CDR3 is TGTGCTAGTGGTTTGGGCCATGAGCAGTTCTTC. Translated: CASGLGHEQFF.